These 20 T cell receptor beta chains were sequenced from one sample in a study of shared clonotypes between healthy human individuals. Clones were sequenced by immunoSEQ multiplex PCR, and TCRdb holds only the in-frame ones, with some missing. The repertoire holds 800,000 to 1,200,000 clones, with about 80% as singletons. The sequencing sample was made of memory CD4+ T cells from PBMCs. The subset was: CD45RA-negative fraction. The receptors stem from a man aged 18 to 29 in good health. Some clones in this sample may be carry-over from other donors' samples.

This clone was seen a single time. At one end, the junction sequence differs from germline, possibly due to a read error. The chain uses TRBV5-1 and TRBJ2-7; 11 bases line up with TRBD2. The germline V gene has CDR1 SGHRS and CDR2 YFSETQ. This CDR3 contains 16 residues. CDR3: CAGSFSTSGGTYEQYF. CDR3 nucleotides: TGCGCCGGCAGCTTCAGCACTAGCGGGGGAACCTACGAGCAGTACTTC.

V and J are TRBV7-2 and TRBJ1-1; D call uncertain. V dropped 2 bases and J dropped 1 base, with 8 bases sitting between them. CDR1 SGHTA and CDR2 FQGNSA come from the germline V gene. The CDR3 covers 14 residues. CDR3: CASSLSTANTEAFF. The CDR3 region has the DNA TGTGCCAGCAGCTTATCGACGGCGAACACTGAAGCTTTCTTT.

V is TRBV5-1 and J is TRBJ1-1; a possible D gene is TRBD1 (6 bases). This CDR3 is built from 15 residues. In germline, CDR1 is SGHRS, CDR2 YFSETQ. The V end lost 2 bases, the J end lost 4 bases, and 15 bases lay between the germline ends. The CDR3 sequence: CASSFDRTGGTEAFF. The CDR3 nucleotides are TGCGCCAGCAGCTTCGACAGGACTGGGGGCACTGAAGCTTTCTTT. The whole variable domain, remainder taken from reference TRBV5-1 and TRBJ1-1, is KAGVTQTPRYLIKTRGQQVTLSCSPISGHRSVSWYQQTPGQGLQFLFEYFSETQRNKGNFPGRFSGRQFSNSRSEMNVSTLELGDSALYLCASSFDRTGGTEAFFGQGTRLTVV.

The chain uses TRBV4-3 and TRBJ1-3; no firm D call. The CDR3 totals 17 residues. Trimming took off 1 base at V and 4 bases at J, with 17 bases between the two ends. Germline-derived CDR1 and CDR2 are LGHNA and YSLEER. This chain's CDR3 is CASSQAVVKGAGNTIYF. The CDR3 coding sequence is TGCGCCAGCAGCCAAGCGGTAGTAAAGGGTGCAGGAAACACCATATATTTT.

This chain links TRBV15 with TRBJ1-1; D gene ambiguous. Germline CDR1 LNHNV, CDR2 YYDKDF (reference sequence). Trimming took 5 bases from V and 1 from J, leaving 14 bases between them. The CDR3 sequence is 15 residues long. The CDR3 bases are TGTGCCACCAGCGTACCTTGGGGAGGGAACACTGAAGCTTTCTTT. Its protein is CATSVPWGGNTEAFF.

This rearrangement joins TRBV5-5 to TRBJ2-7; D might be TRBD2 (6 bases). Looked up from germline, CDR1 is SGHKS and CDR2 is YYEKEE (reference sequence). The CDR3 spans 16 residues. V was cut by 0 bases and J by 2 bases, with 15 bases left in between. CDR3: CASSLGPTGVPYEQYF. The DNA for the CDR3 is TGTGCCAGCAGCTTGGGCCCAACGGGAGTTCCCTACGAGCAGTACTTC. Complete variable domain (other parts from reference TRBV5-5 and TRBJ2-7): DAGVTQSPTHLIKTRGQQVTLRCSPISGHKSVSWYQQVLGQGPQFIFQYYEKEERGRGNFPDRFSARQFPNYSSELNVNALLLGDSALYLCASSLGPTGVPYEQYFGPGTRLTVT.

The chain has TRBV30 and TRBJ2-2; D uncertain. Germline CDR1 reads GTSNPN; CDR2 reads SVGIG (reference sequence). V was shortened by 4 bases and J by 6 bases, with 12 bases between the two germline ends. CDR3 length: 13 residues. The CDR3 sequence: CAWKVQGAGELFF. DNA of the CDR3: TGTGCCTGGAAAGTCCAAGGAGCCGGGGAGCTGTTTTTT.

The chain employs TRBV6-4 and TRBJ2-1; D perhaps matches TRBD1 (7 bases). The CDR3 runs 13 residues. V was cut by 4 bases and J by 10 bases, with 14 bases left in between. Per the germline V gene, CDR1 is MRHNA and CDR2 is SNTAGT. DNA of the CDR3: TGTGCCAGCAGTGTCGACAGGGAGGACGAGCAGTTCTTC. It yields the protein CASSVDREDEQFF.

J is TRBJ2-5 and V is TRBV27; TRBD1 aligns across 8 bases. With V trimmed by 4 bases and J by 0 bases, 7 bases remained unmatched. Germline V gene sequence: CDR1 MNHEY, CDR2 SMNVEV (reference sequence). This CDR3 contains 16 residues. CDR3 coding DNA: TGTGCCAGCAGTTCCGGGACAGGTTGGTACCAAGAGACCCAGTACTTC. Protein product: CASSSGTGWYQETQYF.

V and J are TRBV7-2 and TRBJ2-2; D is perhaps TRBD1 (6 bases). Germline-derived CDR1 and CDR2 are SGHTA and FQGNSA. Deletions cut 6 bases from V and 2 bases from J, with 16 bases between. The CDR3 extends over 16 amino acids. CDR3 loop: CASRLDRPRNTGELFF. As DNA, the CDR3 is TGTGCCAGCAGACTAGACAGGCCAAGAAACACCGGGGAGCTGTTTTTT.

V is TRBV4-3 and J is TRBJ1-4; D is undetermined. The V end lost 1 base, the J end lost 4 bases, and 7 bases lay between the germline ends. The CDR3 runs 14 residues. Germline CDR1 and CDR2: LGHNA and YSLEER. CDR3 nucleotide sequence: TGCGCCAGCAGCCAAGGGATTGTTAATGAAAAACTGTTTTTT. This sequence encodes CASSQGIVNEKLFF.

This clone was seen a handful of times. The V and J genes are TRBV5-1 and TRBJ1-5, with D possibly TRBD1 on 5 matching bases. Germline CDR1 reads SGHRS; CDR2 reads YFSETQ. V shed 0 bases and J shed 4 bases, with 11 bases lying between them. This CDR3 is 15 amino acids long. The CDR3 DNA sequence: TGCGCCAGCAGCTTGGGGGCGACAGCTAATCAGCCCCAGCATTTT. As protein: CASSLGATANQPQHF.

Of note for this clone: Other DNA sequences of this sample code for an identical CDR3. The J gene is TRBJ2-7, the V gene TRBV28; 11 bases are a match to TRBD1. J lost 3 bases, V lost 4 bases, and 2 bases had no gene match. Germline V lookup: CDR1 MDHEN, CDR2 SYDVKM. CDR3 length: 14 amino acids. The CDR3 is CASSSGQGGYEQYF. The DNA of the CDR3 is TGTGCCAGCAGTTCGGGACAGGGGGGCTACGAGCAGTACTTC.

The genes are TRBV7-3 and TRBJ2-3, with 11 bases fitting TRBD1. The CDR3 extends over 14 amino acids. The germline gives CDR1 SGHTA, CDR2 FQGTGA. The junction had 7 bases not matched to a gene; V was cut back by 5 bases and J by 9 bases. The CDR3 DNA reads TGTGCCAGCAGCCCCGGACAGGGGGCCGAGACGCAGTATTTT. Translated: CASSPGQGAETQYF.

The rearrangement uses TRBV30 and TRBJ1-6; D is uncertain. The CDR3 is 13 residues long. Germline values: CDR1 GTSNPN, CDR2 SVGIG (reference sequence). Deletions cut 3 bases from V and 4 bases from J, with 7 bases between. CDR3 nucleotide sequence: TGTGCCTGGAGAGGAGGGTATAATTCACCCCTCCACTTT. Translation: CAWRGGYNSPLHF.

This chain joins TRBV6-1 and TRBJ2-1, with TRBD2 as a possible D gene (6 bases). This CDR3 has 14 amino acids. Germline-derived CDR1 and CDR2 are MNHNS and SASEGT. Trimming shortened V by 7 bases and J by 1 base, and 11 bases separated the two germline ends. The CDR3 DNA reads TGTGCCAGCAAGGCGGGGTTATCCTACAATGAGCAGTTCTTC. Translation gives CASKAGLSYNEQFF.

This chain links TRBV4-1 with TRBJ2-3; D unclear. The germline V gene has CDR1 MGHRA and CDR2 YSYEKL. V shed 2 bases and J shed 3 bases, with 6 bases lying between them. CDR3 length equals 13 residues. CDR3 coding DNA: TGCGCCAGCAGCCAACAATTTACAGATACGCAGTATTTT. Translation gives CASSQQFTDTQYF.

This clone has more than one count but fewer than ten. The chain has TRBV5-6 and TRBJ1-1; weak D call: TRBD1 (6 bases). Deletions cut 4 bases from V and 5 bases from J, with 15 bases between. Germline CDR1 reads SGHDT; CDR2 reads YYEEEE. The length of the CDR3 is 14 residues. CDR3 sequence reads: CASSTGTPRTEAFF. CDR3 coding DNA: TGTGCCAGCAGCACCGGGACACCGAGGACTGAAGCTTTCTTT.

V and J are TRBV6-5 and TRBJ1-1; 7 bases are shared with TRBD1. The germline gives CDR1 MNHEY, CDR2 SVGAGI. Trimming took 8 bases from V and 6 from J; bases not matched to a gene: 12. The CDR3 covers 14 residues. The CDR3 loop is CASCRWQGGAEAFF. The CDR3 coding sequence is TGTGCCAGCTGTCGATGGCAGGGGGGGGCTGAAGCTTTCTTT.

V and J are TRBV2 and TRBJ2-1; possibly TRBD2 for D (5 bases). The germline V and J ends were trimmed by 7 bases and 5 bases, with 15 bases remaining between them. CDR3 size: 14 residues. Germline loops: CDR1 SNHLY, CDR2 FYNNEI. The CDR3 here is CASIRRVGNNEQFF. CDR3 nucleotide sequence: TGTGCCAGCATCAGGCGGGTGGGGAACAATGAGCAGTTCTTC.